This T cell receptor beta chain was sequenced in a study of vaccination effects on CD4 cells after COVID-19. Turning to the study itself: It was a median of 72 days after the second dose that post-vaccine samples were obtained.

Antigen-specific CD4+ T cells were expanded with viral peptide pools in the ViraFEST assay before sequencing. Following culture for approximately 11 days, CD4+ T cells were isolated. Either the mRNA-1273 or the BNT162b2 vaccine was given to participants as two doses. Approximately 1.9 million PBMC per well were cultured with approximately 9.7 IU/ml IL-2 and 7.5 to 10 ug/ml peptides. V was trimmed by 2 bases and J by 9 bases, leaving 16 bases between them. Germline lookup yields CDR1 LGHDT and CDR2 YNNKEL (reference sequence). CDR3 length: 14 amino acids. On this clone itself: What it recognizes is unknown.

Using immunoSEQ multiplex PCR, the repertoire was profiled, and TCRdb retains in-frame clones only, with some absent. The sample holds around 81,000 clones; roughly 73% are singletons and the top ten take roughly 1.1%. The specimen comprised CD4+ T cells from PBMCs cultured with HCoV-OC43 spike peptides, sampled after COVID-19 vaccination. Subset meaning: HCoV-OC43 spike overlapping peptide pool stimulation. The receptor's source is a human donor who received a COVID-19 vaccine. The chain joins TRBV3-1 (or the pseudogene TRBV3-2) to TRBJ1-2; no firm D call. This CDR3 is CASSQIQIGKSYTF. DNA for the CDR3: TGTGCCAGCAGCCAAATACAGATTGGAAAGAGCTACACCTTC.